Below, 7 T cell receptor beta chains from the same sample are listed, as sequenced in a study of T cells in Graves' hyperthyroidism and ophthalmopathy. RNA transcripts gave rise to amplified TCR beta CDR3 regions. HTBI primers drove first-round RT-PCR of the TCR CDR3. TCRdb re-derived calls from the multiplex PCR reads in MiXCR, one entry per CDR3 protein. Seen here are around 500,000 distinct CDR3 sequences, under 25% observed once, and the top ten hold around 54%. The sample was blood. These receptors were collected from a woman aged 70-85 years with Graves' ophthalmopathy.

The table lists this clonotype with many counts. For the CDR3, the DNA is TGTGCCTGGACCCCGAGAGGGAACACTGAAGCTTTCTTT. Its translation is CAWTPRGNTEAFF. The V gene is TRBV30, the J gene TRBJ1-1; D call uncertain. The CDR3 contains 13 residues. V lost 4 bases and J 1 base, leaving 10 bases between the germline ends. Germline assignment: CDR1 GTSNPN and CDR2 SVGIG (reference sequence).

This CDR3 is CASSKGTSGFYNEQFF. The DNA for the CDR3 is TGTGCCAGCAGTAAGGGGACTAGCGGATTTTACAATGAGCAGTTCTTC. The V gene is TRBV6-1, the J gene TRBJ2-1; 11 bases are a match to TRBD2. This CDR3 is 16 amino acids long. Germline assignment: CDR1 MNHNS and CDR2 SASEGT. With V trimmed by 5 bases and J by 4 bases, 7 bases remained unmatched.

CDR3 nucleotide sequence: TGTGCCAGCAGCTTAGAACGAGCCAAAAACATTCAGTACTTC. It codes for CASSLERAKNIQYF. This sequence joins TRBV7-2 and TRBJ2-4; no reliable D call. The V end lost 1 base, the J end lost 0 bases, and 4 bases lay between the germline ends. CDR3 size: 14 residues. In germline, CDR1 is SGHTA, CDR2 FQGNSA.

The J gene is TRBJ2-3, the V gene TRBV5-1; 7 nucleotides agree with TRBD1. After removal of 0 bases from V and 6 bases from J, the junction contained 4 bases not matched to a gene. The CDR3 sequence is 14 residues long. The germline CDR1 and CDR2 sequences are SGHRS and YFSETQ. Written as DNA, the CDR3 is TGCGCCAGCAGCTTGGGGACAGGTATGGATACGCAGTATTTT. Translation: CASSLGTGMDTQYF.

This clonotype occurred a few times. This chain connects TRBV27 to TRBJ1-5; TRBD1 aligns across 7 bases. Losses at the gene ends were 0 bases for V and 1 base for J; bases not matched to a gene: 0. CDR1 is MNHEY, CDR2 SMNVEV, per germline (reference sequence). There are 15 residues in the CDR3. This CDR3 reads CASSLSTGSNQPQHF. As DNA, the CDR3 is TGTGCCAGCAGTTTATCGACAGGGAGCAATCAGCCCCAGCATTTT.

This clonotype was seen more than once but under ten times. V is TRBV6-2 or TRBV6-3 and J is TRBJ2-1; D ambiguous. The V gene lost 1 base and the J gene lost 8 bases, with 6 bases spanning the gap. The CDR3 loop spans 12 amino acids. Germline V gives CDR1 MNHEY, CDR2 SVGEGT. The CDR3 DNA reads as TGTGCCAGCAGTTACTTGTTCTATGAGCAGTTCTTC. Protein sequence: CASSYLFYEQFF.

A few counts support this clonotype. The V gene is TRBV5-1, the J gene TRBJ2-1, with D possibly matching TRBD1 (6 bases). From germline, CDR1 is SGHRS and CDR2 YFSETQ. The germline V and J ends were trimmed by 0 bases and 3 bases, with 13 bases remaining between them. CDR3 length equals 16 residues. In DNA, the CDR3 is TGCGCCAGCAGCTTGGTAAGGGGGAAGGGCTACAATGAGCAGTTCTTC. Protein product: CASSLVRGKGYNEQFF.